The following is a TCR beta chain sequence with its context. An end of the junction does not agree with germline; a read error may underlie this. This specimen belongs to a study of CD8+CD57+ T cells in acquired aplastic anemia. Genomic DNA provided the template from which TCR beta VDJ and CDR3 profiles were obtained. TCRdb re-derived calls from the reads in MiXCR, one entry per CDR3 protein. The table includes hundreds of thousands of distinct CDR3 sequences, 65% to 80% detected once. The CDR3 consists of 11 residues. Germline V gene data show CDR1 as DFQATT and CDR2 as SNEGSKA (reference sequence). The V and J genes are TRBV20-1 and TRBJ2-5; 7 bases match TRBD1. The sample was sorted CD4+, CD8+, or CD8+CD57+ T cells (not recorded which) from PBMCs. The TCR originated in a human donor in good health, serving as a control. CDR3 sequence (DNA): TGCAGTGCACAGGATCGGGACAGCGGCGACTTC. Translation: CSAQDRDSGDF.